These 30 T cell receptor beta chains came from one sample sequenced in a study of T cells in Graves' hyperthyroidism and ophthalmopathy. From RNA transcripts, TCR beta CDR3 regions were amplified. RT-PCR in the first round (using the HTBI primer set) targeted the TCR CDR3. TCRdb analysed the multiplex PCR reads with MiXCR anew, one entry per CDR3 protein. The data contain some 620,000 distinct CDR3 sequences, 16% of them seen just once; the ten biggest clones take up 3.5% to 4%. Sequenced input: blood. These receptors all stem from a woman aged 25 to 45 with Graves' hyperthyroidism.

This clonotype was seen many times. The gene calls are TRBV28 and TRBJ2-6; 9 positions match TRBD1. The V segment lost 2 bases and the J segment 2 bases; nucleotides outside the gene matches: 1. The germline gives CDR1 MDHEN, CDR2 SYDVKM. The CDR3 is made up of 16 amino acids. The CDR3 nucleotides are TGTGCCAGCAGTTTAACAGGGGGCGCTGGGGCCAACGTCCTGACTTTC. Translation gives CASSLTGGAGANVLTF.

This clonotype came up many times. The chain has TRBV9 and TRBJ2-7; no reliable D call. V shed 3 bases and J shed 4 bases, with 11 bases lying between them. This CDR3 is 13 amino acids long. Germline CDR1 and CDR2: SGDLS and YYNGEE. The CDR3 DNA reads as TGTGCCAGCAGCGACGGCGTCGGGTACGAGCAGTACTTC. Amino acid sequence: CASSDGVGYEQYF.

This clonotype was counted only a few times. This chain joins TRBV9 and TRBJ2-3, with D maybe TRBD2 (7 bases). V was shortened by 2 bases and J by 6 bases, with 22 bases between the two germline ends. CDR1 and CDR2 from the germline V gene are SGDLS and YYNGEE. This CDR3 has 17 amino acids. CDR3 sequence reads: CASSVPIGGGPADTQYF. The CDR3 nucleotides are TGTGCCAGCAGCGTCCCCATAGGGGGAGGGCCGGCGGATACGCAGTATTTT.

In its sample, this clonotype was seen many times. The rearrangement joins TRBV12-3 or TRBV12-4 to TRBJ2-7, with D possibly TRBD1 on 6 matching bases. The V gene lost 5 bases and the J gene lost 4 bases, with 18 bases spanning the gap. The CDR3 is 15 residues long. The CDR3 DNA sequence: TGTGCCAGCAGTCGACAGGTGAACCTTCGTTACGAGCAGTACTTC. Its translation is CASSRQVNLRYEQYF.

This clonotype was counted ten times or more. V is TRBV6-1 and J is TRBJ1-5, with D maybe TRBD1 (5 bases). This CDR3 has 13 amino acids. V was cut by 6 bases and J by 3 bases, with 9 bases left in between. Germline CDR1 is MNHNS and CDR2 is SASEGT. The CDR3 loop is CASRRQSNQPQHF. Here the CDR3 DNA reads TGTGCCAGCAGAAGACAGTCCAATCAGCCCCAGCATTTT.

The chain has TRBV28 and TRBJ2-5; TRBD2 might be the D (6 bases). CDR3 length: 17 amino acids. The V gene lost 2 bases and the J gene lost 5 bases, with 21 bases spanning the gap. Germline V gives CDR1 MDHEN, CDR2 SYDVKM. The CDR3 DNA sequence: TGTGCCAGCAGTTTAGGAGTCCCGGGACTGGGGAGGGAGACCCAGTACTTC. Translating it yields CASSLGVPGLGRETQYF. The full variable domain, rest sourced from reference TRBV28 and TRBJ2-5, is DVKVTQSSRYLVKRTGEKVFLECVQDMDHENMFWYRQDPGLGLRLIYFSYDVKMKEKGDIPEGYSVSREKKERFSLILESASTNQTSMYLCASSLGVPGLGRETQYFGPGTRLLVL.

This clonotype was recorded many times. J is TRBJ2-1 and V is TRBV28, with D maybe TRBD1 (5 bases). Germline V gene lookup returns CDR1 MDHEN and CDR2 SYDVKM. The CDR3 extends over 13 amino acids. The V end was cut by 3 bases, the J end by 6 bases, with 9 bases between. Here the CDR3 reads CASSLGPLNEQFF. The CDR3 nucleotides are TGTGCCAGCAGTTTGGGGCCTCTCAATGAGCAGTTCTTC.

This clonotype was detected a few times. This chain joins TRBV6-1 and TRBJ2-7; TRBD1 aligns across 8 bases. V lost 5 bases, J lost 2 bases, and 5 bases stayed unmatched. CDR3 length equals 14 residues. Germline CDR1 is MNHNS and CDR2 is SASEGT. The CDR3: CASSYDRGAYEQYF. For the CDR3, the DNA is TGTGCCAGCAGTTATGACAGGGGCGCCTACGAGCAGTACTTC.

The rearrangement joins TRBV28 to TRBJ2-5, with 8 bases identical to TRBD2. The CDR3 is 14 amino acids. Germline loops: CDR1 MDHEN, CDR2 SYDVKM. Trimming at V came to 11 bases and at J to 5 bases, leaving 13 bases not matched to a gene. The CDR3 DNA is TGTGCCTCAGTGACTAGCGTTAGTCGGGAGACCCAGTACTTC. Protein: CASVTSVSRETQYF.

This clonotype was found a few times. The chain couples TRBV10-3 to TRBJ2-1, with TRBD1 matching 7 bases. Germline CDR1 ENHRY, CDR2 SYGVKD. With V trimmed by 8 bases and J by 0 bases, 4 bases remained unmatched. The CDR3 loop spans 14 amino acids. The CDR3 protein is CAIRAGGSYNEQFF. CDR3 DNA sequence: TGTGCCATCCGTGCAGGGGGCTCCTACAATGAGCAGTTCTTC.

The table lists this clonotype with a few counts. The chain has TRBV27 and TRBJ2-2, with 12 bases that match TRBD1. CDR3 length: 16 residues. CDR1 MNHEY and CDR2 SMNVEV come from the germline V gene (reference sequence). J gave up 6 bases and V 4 bases, and 6 bases lay outside the gene matches. The CDR3 DNA reads TGTGCCAGCAGTTCGCTCGGGACAGGGGGCTCCGGGGAGCTGTTTTTT. Protein sequence: CASSSLGTGGSGELFF.

The table lists this clonotype with many counts. The V gene is TRBV7-8, the J gene TRBJ2-2, with D maybe TRBD2 (6 bases). This CDR3 contains 15 residues. Germline V lookup: CDR1 SGHVS, CDR2 FQNEAQ. The V and J ends lost 5 bases and 6 bases respectively, with 16 bases between them. The CDR3 sequence is CASSTYATRPGELFF. CDR3 nucleotide sequence: TGTGCCAGCAGCACCTATGCGACTAGACCCGGGGAGCTGTTTTTT. Drawing the rest from reference TRBV7-8 and TRBJ2-2, the complete variable domain is GAGVSQSPRYKVAKRGQDVALRCDPISGHVSLFWYQQALGQGPEFLTYFQNEAQLDKSGLPSDRFFAERPEGSVSTLKIQRTQQEDSAVYLCASSTYATRPGELFFGEGSRLTVL.

This clonotype has a count of ten or more. V is TRBV28 and J is TRBJ2-3; either TRBD1 or TRBD2 may supply D (6 bases each). Germline V gene data show CDR1 as MDHEN and CDR2 as SYDVKM. Trimming removed 5 bases from V and 2 bases from J, with 17 bases in between. This CDR3 contains 16 residues. The CDR3 protein is CASSPTFGGTTDTQYF. CDR3 DNA: TGTGCCAGCAGTCCAACCTTCGGGGGCACCACAGATACGCAGTATTTT. Full variable domain (outside the CDR3, taken from reference TRBV28 and TRBJ2-3): DVKVTQSSRYLVKRTGEKVFLECVQDMDHENMFWYRQDPGLGLRLIYFSYDVKMKEKGDIPEGYSVSREKKERFSLILESASTNQTSMYLCASSPTFGGTTDTQYFGPGTRLTVL.

This clonotype was detected only a few times. The rearrangement joins TRBV6-1 to TRBJ1-5; D gene unclear. This CDR3 has 16 residues. Germline CDR1 MNHNS, CDR2 SASEGT. Trimming removed 6 bases from V and 1 base from J, with 16 bases in between. CDR3: CASSGDGRISNQPQHF. The CDR3 DNA follows: TGTGCCAGCAGCGGTGACGGAAGAATAAGCAATCAGCCCCAGCATTTT.

As to this clonotype: A read error is possible here, since a much larger clone lies one base away. J is TRBJ2-7 and V is TRBV4-2; 9 positions agree with TRBD1. With the DNA end fitting TRBJ2-1 better, the J assignment may be wrong. The CDR3 sequence is 15 residues long. The germline V gene has CDR1 LGHNA and CDR2 YNFKEQ. CDR3 sequence: CASSQARDRVYEQFF. CDR3 nucleotides: TGTGCCAGCAGCCAAGCCCGGGACAGGGTCTACGAGCAGTTCTTC.

This clonotype was counted many times. The DNA of the CDR3 is TGTGCCAGCAGCGCGACCCAACAGGGACCCAAAAACATTCAGTACTTC. Translated, it gives CASSATQQGPKNIQYF. The V gene is TRBV12-3 or TRBV12-4, the J gene TRBJ2-4; tentative D call: TRBD1 (6 bases). The CDR3 totals 16 residues. The V end lost 6 bases, the J end lost 2 bases, and 17 bases lay between the germline ends.

This clonotype showed up many times. The chain couples TRBV13 to TRBJ2-7, with no clear D. V lost 5 bases and J 3 bases, leaving 8 bases between the germline ends. This CDR3 spans 12 amino acids. Germline V gene sequence: CDR1 PRHDT, CDR2 FYEKMQ (reference sequence). Here the CDR3 reads CASSLEHYEQYF. The DNA for the CDR3 is TGTGCCAGCAGCCTAGAGCACTACGAGCAGTACTTC.

This clonotype has a handful of counts. This chain joins TRBV14 and TRBJ2-3; 11 bases agree with TRBD2. From germline, CDR1 is SGHDN and CDR2 FVKESK. CDR3 length: 17 amino acids. After removal of 5 bases from V and 4 bases from J, the junction contained 11 bases not matched to a gene. Here the CDR3 reads CASSSTLLAGVADTQYF. The CDR3 nucleotides read TGTGCCAGCAGCTCAACCCTACTAGCGGGAGTAGCAGATACGCAGTATTTT. Filled out from reference TRBV14 and TRBJ2-3, the complete variable domain reads EAGVTQFPSHSVIEKGQTVTLRCDPISGHDNLYWYRRVMGKEIKFLLHFVKESKQDESGMPNNRFLAERTGGTYSTLKVQPAELEDSGVYFCASSSTLLAGVADTQYFGPGTRLTVL.

This clonotype occurred many times. V usage is TRBV4-2 and J usage is TRBJ2-1; 9 nucleotides match TRBD2. Per the germline V gene, CDR1 is LGHNA and CDR2 is YNFKEQ. J gave up 6 bases and V 3 bases, and 3 bases lay outside the gene matches. This CDR3 has 14 amino acids. CDR3 residues: CASSHATSGNEQFF. The CDR3 DNA reads as TGTGCCAGCAGCCACGCGACTAGCGGCAATGAGCAGTTCTTC.

This clonotype appeared many times. This CDR3 is CATDDGGSTDTQYF. The DNA for the CDR3 is TGTGCCACCGACGATGGGGGTTCGACAGATACGCAGTATTTT. This chain joins TRBV24-1 and TRBJ2-3, with D perhaps assigned TRBD1 or TRBD2 (5 bases each). CDR3 size: 14 residues. Germline V lookup: CDR1 KGHDR, CDR2 SFDVKD. Trimming shortened V by 9 bases and J by 3 bases, and 15 bases separated the two germline ends.

This clonotype has only a few counts. This chain links TRBV9 with TRBJ2-5, with 9 bases matching TRBD1. CDR1 is SGDLS and CDR2 is YYNGEE in the germline V gene. The V gene end was trimmed by 4 bases and the J gene end by 2 bases; junction bases not matched to a gene: 9. The length of the CDR3 is 16 residues. CDR3 loop: CASSPGTGSTQETQYF. CDR3 nucleotides: TGTGCCAGCAGCCCGGGGACAGGGTCGACACAAGAGACCCAGTACTTC.

This clonotype was counted a few times. The CDR3 region is CASSLQDRANYGYTF. CDR3 coding DNA: TGTGCCAGCAGCCTACAGGACCGAGCTAACTATGGCTACACCTTC. The chain carries TRBV16 and TRBJ1-2; D is perhaps TRBD1 (5 bases). V lost 4 bases, J lost 0 bases, and 12 bases lay in between. From germline, CDR1 is KGHSY and CDR2 FQNENV. The CDR3 consists of 15 residues. Looking up the rest from reference TRBV16 and TRBJ1-2 gives the full variable domain: GEEVAQTPKHLVRGEGQKAKLYCAPIKGHSYVFWYQQVLKNEFKFLISFQNENVFDETGMPKERFSAKCLPNSPCSLEIQATKLEDSAVYFCASSLQDRANYGYTFGSGTRLTVV.

Turning to this clonotype: With a much larger clone just one base away, this may be a read error. The chain has TRBV28 and TRBJ1-1, with D maybe TRBD1 (5 bases). CDR1 MDHEN and CDR2 SYDVKM come from the germline V gene. The V gene lost 5 bases and the J gene lost 7 bases, with 11 bases spanning the gap. The CDR3 is 12 amino acids. CDR3 bases: TGTGCCAGCAGTGTCCGGGGGATTGAAGCTTTCTTT. Translating gives CASSVRGIEAFF. Variable domain in full (rest from reference TRBV28 and TRBJ1-1): DVKVTQSSRYLVKRTGEKVFLECVQDMDHENMFWYRQDPGLGLRLIYFSYDVKMKEKGDIPEGYSVSREKKERFSLILESASTNQTSMYLCASSVRGIEAFFGQGTRLTVV.

A few counts support this clonotype. The CDR3 region has the DNA TGTGCCATCAGTGAGGGCGGACAGTCCTACGAGCAGTACTTC. Translating it yields CAISEGGQSYEQYF. The J gene is TRBJ2-7, the V gene TRBV10-3; tentative D call: TRBD1 (6 bases). Germline CDR1 reads ENHRY; CDR2 reads SYGVKD. V was pared by 2 bases and J by 1 base, with 9 bases between. This CDR3 is 14 amino acids long.

This clonotype was counted only a few times. V usage is TRBV28 and J usage is TRBJ1-3; D unresolved. The germline V gene has CDR1 MDHEN and CDR2 SYDVKM. CDR3 length equals 15 residues. Trimming removed 7 bases from V and 0 bases from J, with 13 bases in between. CDR3 residues: CASTLDISSGNTIYF. CDR3 coding DNA: TGTGCCAGCACCCTCGACATTAGCTCTGGAAACACCATATATTTT.

This clonotype has at least ten counts. In DNA form, the CDR3 reads TGTGCCAGCAGATCTACACCCGGACAGGGACGGACTGAAGCTTTCTTT. It is translated as CASRSTPGQGRTEAFF. J is TRBJ1-1 and V is TRBV12-3 or TRBV12-4; 8 positions match TRBD1. The CDR3 is 16 amino acids. V gave up 6 bases and J gave up 5 bases; unmatched junction bases: 14.

This clonotype was counted many times. The rearrangement uses TRBV30 and TRBJ1-2; D is unresolved. V lost 3 bases, J lost 2 bases, and 4 bases lay in between. This CDR3 is 11 amino acids long. Germline V gene lookup returns CDR1 GTSNPN and CDR2 SVGIG (reference sequence). The chain's CDR3 is CAWRHNYGYTF. The CDR3 DNA reads as TGTGCCTGGAGGCACAACTATGGCTACACCTTC.

This clonotype was seen ten or more times. The chain couples TRBV11-2 to TRBJ2-3; D not resolved. V lost 2 bases, J lost 2 bases, and 11 bases lay in between. The CDR3 runs 15 residues. Germline-derived CDR1 and CDR2 are SGHAT and FQNNGV. CDR3 sequence: CASSLTITSTDTQYF. In DNA, the CDR3 is TGTGCCAGCAGCTTAACAATCACCTCCACAGATACGCAGTATTTT. Supplemented by reference TRBV11-2 and TRBJ2-3, the full variable domain reads EAGVAQSPRYKIIEKRQSVAFWCNPISGHATLYWYQQILGQGPKLLIQFQNNGVVDDSQLPKDRFSAERLKGVDSTLKIQPAKLEDSAVYLCASSLTITSTDTQYFGPGTRLTVL.

This clonotype was counted many times. The chain couples TRBV6-1 to TRBJ2-7; 8 nucleotides line up with TRBD1. The CDR3 extends over 13 amino acids. The V gene end was trimmed by 8 bases and the J gene end by 3 bases; junction bases not matched to a gene: 6. Germline V lookup: CDR1 MNHNS, CDR2 SASEGT. CDR3 amino acids: CASSPDRGYEQYF. CDR3 nucleotides: TGTGCCAGCTCCCCCGACAGGGGCTACGAGCAGTACTTC.

The DNA for the CDR3 is TGCGCCAGCAGCCAAGATGTCCTTAGGGGCTTTGGGGATGAGCAGTTCTTC. This gives the protein CASSQDVLRGFGDEQFF. The chain uses TRBV4-1 and TRBJ2-1, with D maybe TRBD1 (5 bases). V dropped 0 bases and J dropped 8 bases, with 20 bases sitting between them. Germline lookup yields CDR1 MGHRA and CDR2 YSYEKL. The CDR3 has 17 residues.